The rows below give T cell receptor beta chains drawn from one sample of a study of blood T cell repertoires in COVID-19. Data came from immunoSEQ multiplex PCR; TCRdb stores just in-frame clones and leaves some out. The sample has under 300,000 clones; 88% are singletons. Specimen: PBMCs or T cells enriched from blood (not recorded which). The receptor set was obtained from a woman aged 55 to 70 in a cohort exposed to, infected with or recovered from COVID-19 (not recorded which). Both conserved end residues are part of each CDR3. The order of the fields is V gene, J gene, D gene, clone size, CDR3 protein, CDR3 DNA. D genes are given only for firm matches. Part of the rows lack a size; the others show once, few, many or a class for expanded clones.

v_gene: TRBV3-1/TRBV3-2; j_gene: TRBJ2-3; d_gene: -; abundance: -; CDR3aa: CASSPRSPTDTQYF; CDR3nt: TGTGCCAGCAGCCCCAGGTCGCCCACAGATACGCAGTATTTT
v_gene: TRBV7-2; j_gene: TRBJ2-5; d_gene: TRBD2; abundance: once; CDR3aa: CASSPGTSGGDQYF; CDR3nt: TGTGCCAGCAGCCCAGGGACTAGCGGGGGGGACCAGTACTTC
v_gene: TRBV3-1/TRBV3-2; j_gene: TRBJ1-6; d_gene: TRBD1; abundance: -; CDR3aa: CASSHPPRQGRNSPLHF; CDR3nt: TGTGCCAGCAGCCACCCACCCCGACAGGGTAGGAATTCACCCCTCCACTTT
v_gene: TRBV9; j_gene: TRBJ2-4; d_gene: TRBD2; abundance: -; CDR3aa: CASSPGWGGAKNIQYF; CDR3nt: TGTGCCAGCAGCCCAGGTTGGGGGGGAGCCAAAAACATTCAGTACTTC
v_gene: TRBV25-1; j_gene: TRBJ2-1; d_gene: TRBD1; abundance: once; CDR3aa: CASSEARDSRFF; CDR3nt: TGTGCCAGCAGTGAGGCCCGGGACAGCAGGTTCTTC
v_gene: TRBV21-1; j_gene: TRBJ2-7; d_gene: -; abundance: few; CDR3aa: CASSKKGTSACASYEQYF; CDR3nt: TGTGCCAGCAGCAAAAAGGGCACTAGCGCTTGCGCGTCCTACGAGCAGTACTTC
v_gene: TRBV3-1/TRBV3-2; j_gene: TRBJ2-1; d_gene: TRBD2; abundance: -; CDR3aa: CASSQELGLAATSYNEQFF; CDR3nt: TGTGCCAGCAGCCAAGAATTAGGGCTAGCGGCCACCTCCTACAATGAGCAGTTCTTC
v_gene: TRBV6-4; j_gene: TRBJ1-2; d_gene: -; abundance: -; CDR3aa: CASSDGPGNRDYGYTF; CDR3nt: TGTGCCAGCAGTGACGGGCCAGGGAATCGGGACTATGGCTACACCTTC
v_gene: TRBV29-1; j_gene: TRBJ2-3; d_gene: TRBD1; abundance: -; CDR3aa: CSAARDRGLYSSTDTQYF; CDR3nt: TGCAGCGCCGCCCGAGACAGGGGACTGTATTCTAGCACAGATACGCAGTATTTT
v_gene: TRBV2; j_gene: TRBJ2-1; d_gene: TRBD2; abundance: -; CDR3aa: CASRGLAAGKNEQFF; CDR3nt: TGTGCCAGCAGGGGACTAGCGGCGGGTAAGAATGAGCAGTTCTTC
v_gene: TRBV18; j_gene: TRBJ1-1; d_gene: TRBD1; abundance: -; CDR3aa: CASSSVTGINTEAFF; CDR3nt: TGTGCCAGCTCCTCCGTGACAGGGATTAACACTGAAGCTTTCTTT
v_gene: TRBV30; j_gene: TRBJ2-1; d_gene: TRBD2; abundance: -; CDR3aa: CAWSVGALAGTEQFF; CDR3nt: TGTGCCTGGAGTGTGGGTGCACTAGCGGGAACGGAGCAGTTCTTC
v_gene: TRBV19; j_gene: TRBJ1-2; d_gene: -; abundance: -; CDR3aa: CASTNSDSGYTF; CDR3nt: TGTGCCAGTACCAATTCGGACAGCGGCTACACCTTC
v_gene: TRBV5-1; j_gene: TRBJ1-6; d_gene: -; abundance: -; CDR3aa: CASSLLAGNNSPLHF; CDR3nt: TGCGCCAGCAGCTTGTTGGCAGGGAATAATTCACCCCTCCACTTT
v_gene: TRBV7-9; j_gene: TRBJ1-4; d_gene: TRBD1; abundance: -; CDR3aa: CASSLGGQQGEKLFF; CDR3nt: TGTGCCAGCAGCTTAGGGGGACAGCAGGGTGAAAAACTGTTTTTT
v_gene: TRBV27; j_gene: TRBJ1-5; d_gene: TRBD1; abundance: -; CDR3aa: CASSLVQGYNQPQHF; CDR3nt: TGTGCCAGCAGTTTAGTACAGGGGTACAATCAGCCCCAGCATTTT